The rows below give T cell receptor beta chains drawn from one sample of a study of T cells in Graves' hyperthyroidism and ophthalmopathy. TCRdb re-called the multiplex PCR reads through MiXCR, storing one row per CDR3 protein. The top ten clones hold roughly 3% of a sample with a few hundred thousand distinct CDR3 sequences, 16% of them seen once. The specimen was blood. Receptors originate from a woman in her thirties or forties with Graves' ophthalmopathy. Each CDR3 is given with its conserved first and last residue. D genes are given only for firm matches. Rows give clone size only sometimes, using once, few, many, or a class for an expanded clone.

v_gene,abundance,j_gene,d_gene,CDR3nt,CDR3aa
TRBV6-4,.,TRBJ2-2,TRBD1,TGTGCCTCCAAGAAACAGGGGGCGACCGGGGAGCTGTTTTTT,CASKKQGATGELFF
TRBV20-1,many,TRBJ2-1,TRBD2,TGCAGTGCACCTAGCGGGAGCTCCTACAATGAGCAGTTCTTC,CSAPSGSSYNEQFF
TRBV11-2,.,TRBJ1-3,TRBD1,TGTGCCAGCAGCCCGTGGACAGGCTCTGGAAACACCATATATTTT,CASSPWTGSGNTIYF
TRBV13,.,TRBJ2-7,.,TGTGCCAGCAGCCGCACATACGGGGGCCTCGACGAGCAGTACTTC,CASSRTYGGLDEQYF
TRBV20-1,few,TRBJ2-1,.,TGCAGTGCGGGTGGGGGGGCGCCCTACAATGAGCAGTTCTTC,CSAGGGAPYNEQFF
TRBV7-9,.,TRBJ2-5,TRBD1,TGTGCCAGCACCCCCTCAGGGGGCCCCCAAGAGACCCAGTACTTC,CASTPSGGPQETQYF
TRBV20-1,few,TRBJ1-2,.,TGCAGTGCTAGGGACTTTACAGGTGCCCACTATGGCTACACCTTC,CSARDFTGAHYGYTF
TRBV12-3/TRBV12-4,many,TRBJ1-1,.,TGTGCCAGCAGAGAACAGATGAACACTGAAGCTTTCTTT,CASREQMNTEAFF
TRBV11-3,many,TRBJ1-1,.,TGTGCCAGCAGCTTAGATACCGGAGCTAAAGCTTTCTTT,CASSLDTGAKAFF
TRBV5-1,.,TRBJ1-2,TRBD1,TGCGTCAGCAGCTTGTCGGGACAGCGGACGGGTGGCTACACCTTC,CVSSLSGQRTGGYTF
TRBV20-1,few,TRBJ2-2,.,TGCAGTGCTAGTCCAACGAACACCGGGGAGCTGTTTTTT,CSASPTNTGELFF